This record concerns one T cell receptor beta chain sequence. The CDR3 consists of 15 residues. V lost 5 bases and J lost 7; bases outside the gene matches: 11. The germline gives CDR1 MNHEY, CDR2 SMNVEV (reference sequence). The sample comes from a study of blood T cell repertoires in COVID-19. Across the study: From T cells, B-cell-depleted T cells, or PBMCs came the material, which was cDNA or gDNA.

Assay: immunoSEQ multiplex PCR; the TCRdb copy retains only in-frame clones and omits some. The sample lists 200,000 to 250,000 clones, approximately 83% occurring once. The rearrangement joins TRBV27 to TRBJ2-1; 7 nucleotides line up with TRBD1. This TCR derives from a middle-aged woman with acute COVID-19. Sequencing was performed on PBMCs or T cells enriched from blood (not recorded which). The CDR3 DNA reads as TGTGCCAGCAGTCCAAGGGACAGCCGGGCGAATGAGCAGTTCTTC. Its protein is CASSPRDSRANEQFF.